In this sample, the clone carrying this T cell receptor beta chain turned up once. What it binds is not known. This sample is part of a study of STAT3 mutations in large granular lymphocyte leukemia. General study points: Clonal expansion was inferred from samples taken at other timepoints. Every T-LGLL patient had at least one immunodominant TCRbeta clonotype. Differing intervals and regimens complicate linking therapy response to clone burden. TCR clonotype switching after therapy occurred in about 30% of the 18 patients.

The CDR3 runs to 14 residues. J was trimmed by 7 bases and V by 5 bases; bases with no gene match: 10. Germline V lookup: CDR1 LNHDA, CDR2 SQIVND (reference sequence). Clones were sequenced by immunoSEQ multiplex PCR, and TCRdb holds only the in-frame ones, with some missing. The sample has 10,000 or so clones, approximately 90% seen once. The sequenced sample was peripheral blood mononuclear cells. The rearrangement joins TRBV19 to TRBJ1-2, with 7 bases fitting TRBD1. The TCR originated in a man aged 55 to 69 with T-cell large granular lymphocyte leukemia. Some clones in this sample may be carry-over from other donors' samples. The CDR3 here is CASSPGTAPGGYTF. The CDR3 DNA is TGTGCCAGTAGTCCCGGGACAGCGCCAGGTGGCTACACCTTC.